This T cell receptor (beta chain) was captured by sequencing in a study of cytomegalovirus exposure and HLA in healthy donors. As for this clone: Its antigen is undetermined.

The CDR3 covers 15 residues. V lost 3 bases and J lost 7, with 19 bases in between. Per the germline V gene, CDR1 is SGHKS and CDR2 is YYEKEE (reference sequence). Use of 60 Vbeta and 13 Jbeta primers characterized the PCR. Profiled with immunoSEQ multiplex PCR; TCRdb holds only in-frame clones, not every one. Of about 160,000 clones in the sample, over 70% were seen once. Whole-study findings and limits: Common viral pathogens (according to a later analysis) appeared linked to several of the most significant clusters. It was shown in a later analysis that HLA-associated TCR beta chains were more clonally expanded than other, equally common chains. Beyond CMV serostatus, there was no information to go on about immune exposure. It was reportedly the case that the classifier diagnosed cytomegalovirus status with high specificity and sensitivity.

The clonotype originates from a woman between 45 and 65 years old in good health and CMV-seropositive. The specimen sequenced was PBMCs. V usage is TRBV5-5 and J usage is TRBJ1-2, with a weak D call TRBD1 (6 bases). CDR3 region: CASSWDIQGVSGYTF. The CDR3 DNA reads TGTGCCAGCAGCTGGGATATACAGGGTGTTAGTGGCTACACCTTC.